Listed below are T cell receptor beta chains from one sample, sequenced in a study of somatic mutations in cytotoxic T cells in rheumatoid arthritis. Produced via immunoSEQ multiplex PCR; TCRdb's table is partial and in-frame only. The sample contains some 14,000 clones, around 70% of which appear only once. Sample: CD8+ T cells sorted from blood. The receptors stem from an adult with rheumatoid arthritis. The CDR3 runs from the conserved cysteine through the conserved F or W. The D gene is left open where the match is weak. Clone sizes are given selectively: once, few, many, or a class where the clone is expanded.

CDR3aa	CDR3nt	j_gene	v_gene	abundance	d_gene
CASSLAGGAGYEQYF	TGTGCCAGCAGCTTAGCTGGGGGCGCCGGGTACGAGCAGTACTTC	TRBJ2-7	TRBV7-2	NA	NA
CASRSDRVVHGYTF	TGTGCCAGCAGATCGGACAGGGTGGTTCATGGCTACACCTTC	TRBJ1-2	TRBV7-9	NA	TRBD1
CASSVSSYEQYF	TGTGCCAGCAGTGTGAGCTCCTACGAGCAGTACTTC	TRBJ2-7	TRBV13	NA	NA
CASSPSGGLTEAFF	TGTGCCAGCAGTCCCTCTGGAGGACTTACTGAAGCTTTCTTT	TRBJ1-1	TRBV27	NA	NA
CASSIAGGPHNEQFF	TGTGCCAGTAGTATAGCGGGGGGGCCCCACAATGAGCAGTTCTTC	TRBJ2-1	TRBV19	medium-sized	TRBD2
CASSESSGTPYGYTF	TGCGCCAGCAGTGAGTCGAGTGGGACACCCTATGGCTACACCTTC	TRBJ1-2	TRBV10-2	NA	NA
CASSLDGTGGNTIYF	TGTGCCAGCAGTCTTGACGGGACAGGGGGAAACACCATATATTTT	TRBJ1-3	TRBV9	NA	TRBD1
CASSEDREVIRTEAFF	TGTGCCAGCAGCGAAGACAGGGAGGTTATTCGGACTGAAGCTTTCTTT	TRBJ1-1	TRBV14	few	TRBD1
CASSVGGEWGAFF	TGTGCCAGCAGCGTAGGAGGGGAATGGGGAGCTTTCTTT	TRBJ1-1	TRBV9	NA	NA
CASSFSGGGGTEAFF	TGTGCCAGCAGTTTCTCAGGGGGAGGGGGAACTGAAGCTTTCTTT	TRBJ1-1	TRBV28	once	TRBD1
CASSPTGNTEAFF	TGTGCCAGCAGCCCTACAGGGAACACTGAAGCTTTCTTT	TRBJ1-1	TRBV5-5	NA	NA
CSVEVGSTDYYGYTF	TGCAGCGTTGAAGTTGGATCGACAGATTACTATGGCTACACCTTC	TRBJ1-2	TRBV29-1	NA	NA
CASSSHVGNTEAFF	TGCGCCAGCAGCAGTCATGTGGGGAACACTGAAGCTTTCTTT	TRBJ1-1	TRBV4-1	NA	NA
CASSYSRLNYGYTF	TGTGCCAGCAGTTACTCGCGGCTTAACTATGGCTACACCTTC	TRBJ1-2	TRBV6-6	few	NA
CASSLTYRDRPLSRSYEQYF	TGTGCCAGCAGTTTAACGTACCGGGACAGACCTCTATCCCGATCCTACGAGCAGTACTTC	TRBJ2-7	TRBV28	NA	TRBD1
CASSFGGRGNEQYF	TGTGCCAGCAGTTTCGGGGGGCGCGGGAACGAGCAGTACTTC	TRBJ2-7	TRBV27	few	NA
CASSHLGQDISGELFF	TGCGCCAGCAGCCATCTTGGACAGGATATCTCCGGGGAGCTGTTTTTT	TRBJ2-2	TRBV4-1	NA	TRBD1
CASSVKLAAYYEQYF	TGTGCCAGTAGTGTAAAACTAGCGGCGTACTACGAGCAGTACTTC	TRBJ2-7	TRBV19	few	TRBD2
CASSPTRQGRDKNIQYF	TGTGCCAGCAGCCCAACTCGACAGGGCAGGGACAAAAACATTCAGTACTTC	TRBJ2-4	TRBV28	NA	TRBD1
CASSTHGYNQPQHF	TGTGCCAGCAGTACCCACGGCTACAATCAGCCCCAGCATTTT	TRBJ1-5	TRBV28	NA	NA
CASSKDRGISTEAFF	TGTGCCAGCAGTAAAGACAGGGGAATCAGCACTGAAGCTTTCTTT	TRBJ1-1	TRBV27	NA	TRBD1
CASSPLSGIGNTIYF	TGTGCCAGCAGTCCCCTTTCTGGAATTGGAAACACCATATATTTT	TRBJ1-3	TRBV27	NA	NA
CASSLSGDTDTQYF	TGTGCCAGCAGTTTATCGGGGGACACAGATACGCAGTATTTT	TRBJ2-3	TRBV27	NA	NA
CASSEIGPSYEQYF	TGTGCCAGCAGCGAGATTGGGCCGTCCTACGAGCAGTACTTC	TRBJ2-7	TRBV11-1	NA	NA
CASSEPGWNEQFF	TGTGCCAGCAGTGAACCGGGCTGGAATGAGCAGTTCTTC	TRBJ2-1	TRBV25-1	few	NA